This entry concerns a single T cell receptor (beta chain). The source of the sample is a study of blood T cell repertoires in COVID-19. Overall study context: Material from acute and convalescent COVID-19 was sourced from the United States, Italy and Spain. PBMCs, B-cell-depleted T cells, or T cells were the source of the cDNA or gDNA that made up the material.

The V gene's germline CDR1 is SGHAT and CDR2 FQNNGV. With 1 base clipped from V and 3 bases from J, the junction kept 12 bases outside the gene matches. The CDR3 covers 18 residues. Per the study methods: Amplification from reference gene primers served as the basis for estimated nucleated cell counts. Here immunoSEQ multiplex PCR was the method, and the copy in TCRdb shows in-frame clones only, minus some. V, J and clone size derive from that table, while D and trimming were established from the DNA sequence. Here the sample spans a few hundred thousand clones, approximately 88% being singletons. The gene calls are TRBV11-2 and TRBJ1-1, with 9 bases aligning to TRBD1. Source material: peripheral blood. This sequence originates from a woman in her 30s who had recovered from COVID-19. CDR3 in amino acids: CASSLGIFTGGADTEAFF. The CDR3 coding sequence is TGTGCCAGCAGCTTAGGTATATTTACAGGGGGCGCAGACACTGAAGCTTTCTTT.